A single sample gave rise to the 13 T cell receptor beta chains below, sequenced in a study of blood T cell repertoires in COVID-19. The protocol was immunoSEQ multiplex PCR, while the TCRdb copy is restricted to in-frame clones and leaves out a portion. Among a few hundred thousand clones listed, 88% were seen once. The specimen sequenced was peripheral blood. These receptors originate from a woman in her 50s with COVID-19, enrolled during active disease.

The chain links TRBV3-1 (or the pseudogene TRBV3-2) to TRBJ2-2; D gene unclear. The CDR3 totals 13 residues. The V gene's germline CDR1 is LGHDT and CDR2 YNNKEL (reference sequence). Trimming stripped 4 bases from V and 3 bases from J, with 6 bases between. The CDR3 DNA sequence: TGTGCCAGCAGCCGATCGGACACCGGGGAGCTGTTTTTT. It translates to CASSRSDTGELFF.

The chain combines TRBV3-1 (or the pseudogene TRBV3-2) with TRBJ2-5; D remains ambiguous. Trimming took 0 bases from V and 5 from J, leaving 4 bases between them. Germline assignment: CDR1 LGHDT and CDR2 YNNKEL (reference sequence). The CDR3 loop spans 12 amino acids. This chain's CDR3 is CASSQDRETQYF. CDR3 sequence (DNA): TGTGCCAGCAGCCAAGACAGGGAGACCCAGTACTTC.

The V call is TRBV18, the J call TRBJ2-1, with D possibly being TRBD1 (6 bases). The CDR3 is 13 residues long. Trimming removed 1 base at V and 7 bases at J, with 8 bases between. Germline lookup yields CDR1 KGHSH and CDR2 LQKENI. CDR3 sequence: CASSPHRDNEQFF. In nucleotides, the CDR3 is TGTGCCAGCTCACCACACAGGGATAATGAGCAGTTCTTC.

The gene calls are TRBV29-1 and TRBJ2-3; 10 bases align to TRBD2. Trimming took 5 bases from V and 6 from J; bases not matched to a gene: 8. The CDR3 is 14 residues long. CDR1 and CDR2 (germline): SQVTM, ANQGSEA. CDR3 amino acids: CSVTAGGPGDTQYF. The CDR3 DNA reads as TGCAGCGTTACAGCGGGGGGGCCGGGGGATACGCAGTATTTT.

This clone was observed a handful of times. The CDR3 DNA sequence: TGTGCCAGCAGTATTGGGTCCTGGACAGGGGGAGGCTACACCTTC. Its translation is CASSIGSWTGGGYTF. The chain couples TRBV6-5 to TRBJ1-2; 10 bases map to TRBD1. Unmatched junction bases numbered 11, after V lost 5 bases and J lost 8 bases. From germline, CDR1 is MNHEY and CDR2 SVGAGI. This CDR3 is built from 15 residues.

V usage is TRBV29-1 and J usage is TRBJ2-7; D is possibly TRBD1 (5 bases). The CDR3 runs 13 residues. CDR1 is SQVTM and CDR2 is ANQGSEA in the germline V gene. Trimming pared 3 bases from V and 5 bases from J, leaving 14 bases between. The CDR3 DNA is TGCAGCGTTGAGGGGTATCAGGGCCACGAGCAGTACTTC. Amino acid sequence: CSVEGYQGHEQYF.

The chain joins TRBV27 to TRBJ2-1; tentatively, D is TRBD2 (6 bases). Looked up from germline, CDR1 is MNHEY and CDR2 is SMNVEV (reference sequence). V was clipped by 4 bases and J by 2 bases, with 12 bases between them. CDR3 length: 15 residues. In nucleotides, the CDR3 is TGTGCCAGCAGTTGGGGCGGAGGGACCTACAATGAGCAGTTCTTC. It translates to CASSWGGGTYNEQFF.

The chain combines TRBV3-1 (or the pseudogene TRBV3-2) with TRBJ1-6; perhaps TRBD1 as D (5 bases). The V and J ends lost 1 base and 11 bases respectively, with 15 bases between them. Germline CDR1 is LGHDT and CDR2 is YNNKEL (reference sequence). The CDR3 has 15 residues. CDR3 in DNA: TGTGCCAGCAGCCAAGCGGTAGGGGCGCGGCCACCCCTCCACTTT. Translated: CASSQAVGARPPLHF.

V usage is TRBV11-3 and J usage is TRBJ2-2, with TRBD1 as a possible D gene (5 bases). The ends were cut back, 4 bases at V and 0 bases at J, with 12 bases in the middle. The CDR3 is 16 amino acids. Germline lookup yields CDR1 SGHNT and CDR2 YENEEA. The CDR3 DNA reads as TGTGCCAGCAGCTCGCGACAGTTCGCGAACACCGGGGAGCTGTTTTTT. This translates into CASSSRQFANTGELFF.

The chain carries TRBV19 and TRBJ1-5; the D gene is possibly TRBD1 (6 bases). CDR3 length: 13 amino acids. V lost 11 bases and J lost 3, with 14 bases in between. Germline V gene lookup returns CDR1 LNHDA and CDR2 SQIVND (reference sequence). This CDR3 is CAGSTGYNQPQHF. CDR3 DNA sequence: TGTGCCGGGTCAACAGGGTACAATCAGCCCCAGCATTTT.

CDR3 region: CASSYSAGAPGGYTF. CDR3 nucleotide sequence: TGTGCCAGCAGTTACTCTGCGGGGGCGCCGGGTGGCTACACCTTC. The rearrangement joins TRBV6-5 to TRBJ1-2, with D perhaps matching TRBD1 (6 bases). Between the trimmed V and J ends, which lost 0 bases and 7 bases, there was a span of 15 bases. Germline V gene sequence: CDR1 MNHEY, CDR2 SVGAGI. The CDR3 runs 15 residues.

The CDR3 is CASSWGLAGDYEQYF. The CDR3 DNA follows: TGTGCCAGCAGCTGGGGACTAGCGGGGGACTACGAGCAGTACTTC. The rearrangement links TRBV5-4 to TRBJ2-7, with 14 nucleotides matching TRBD2. This CDR3 is built from 15 residues. From germline, CDR1 is SGHNT and CDR2 YYREEE (reference sequence). V shed 3 bases and J 3 bases; nucleotides not matched to a gene: 2.

The rearrangement uses TRBV15 and TRBJ2-7; D unresolved. Trimming left V 0 bases short and J 0 bases short, with 12 bases between. This CDR3 has 16 amino acids. Germline V gene data show CDR1 as LNHNV and CDR2 as YYDKDF (reference sequence). In DNA form, the CDR3 reads TGTGCCACCAGCAGAGATTACGCTGAGAGCTCCTACGAGCAGTACTTC. Translation gives CATSRDYAESSYEQYF.